This T cell receptor beta chain originates from a study of cytomegalovirus exposure and HLA in healthy donors. About this clone itself: The antigen remains undetermined.

Study-wide results and limits: The study dropped some indistinguishable V segments, TRBV6-2 and TRBV6-3 among them.

Primers: 60 Vbeta forward and 13 Jbeta reverse. TCRdb's copy holds only in-frame clones and misses some; the assay was immunoSEQ multiplex PCR. The sample has 150,000 or so clones; about 85% are singletons. The CDR3 runs to 15 residues. Trimming removed 4 bases from V and 2 bases from J, with 12 bases in between. The germline gives CDR1 SGHTA, CDR2 FQGTGA. This TCR came from a man aged 45-65 years in good health and CMV-seropositive. The V gene is TRBV7-3, the J gene TRBJ2-1; weak D call: TRBD1 (5 bases). Material: PBMCs. Here the CDR3 DNA reads TGTGCCAGCAGCTCTAGTCGACAGACCTACAATGAGCAGTTCTTC. As protein: CASSSSRQTYNEQFF.